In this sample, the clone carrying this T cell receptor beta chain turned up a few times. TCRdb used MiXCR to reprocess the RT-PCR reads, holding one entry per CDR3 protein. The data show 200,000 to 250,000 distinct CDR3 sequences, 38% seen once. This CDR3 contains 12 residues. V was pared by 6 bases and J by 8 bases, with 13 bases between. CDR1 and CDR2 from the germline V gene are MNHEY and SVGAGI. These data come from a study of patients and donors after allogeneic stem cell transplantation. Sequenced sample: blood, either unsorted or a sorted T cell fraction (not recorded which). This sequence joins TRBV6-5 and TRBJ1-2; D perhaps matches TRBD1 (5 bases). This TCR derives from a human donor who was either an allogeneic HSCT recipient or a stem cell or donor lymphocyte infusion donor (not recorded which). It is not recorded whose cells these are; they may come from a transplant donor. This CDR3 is CASRDSSRGYTF. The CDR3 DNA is TGTGCCAGCAGAGACAGTAGTCGCGGCTACACCTTC.